This TCR beta chain originates from a study of blood T cell repertoires in COVID-19. Study-level information: T cells, B-cell-depleted T cells, or PBMCs provided the cDNA or gDNA that served as material.

In the authors' workflow: Counts of nucleated cells, estimated from reference gene primer amplification, were obtained. Repertoires were generated with immunoSEQ multiplex PCR, while TCRdb's copy carries only in-frame clones and drops some. V and J calls and clone size follow that table, whereas D and trimming were derived from the DNA. The sample shows hundreds of thousands of clones, 70% to 85% of them seen only once. This CDR3 has 16 residues. V trimming: 2 bases; J trimming: 3 bases; junction bases outside the gene matches: 9. The germline CDR1 and CDR2 sequences are ENHRY and SYGVKD. The sequenced sample was peripheral blood. The V gene is TRBV10-3, the J gene TRBJ1-1; 7 bases match TRBD1. This receptor was taken from a woman aged 35 to 49 with active or convalescent COVID-19. CDR3 residues: CAISETRGRRDTEAFF. In nucleotides, the CDR3 is TGTGCCATCAGTGAGACGAGGGGGCGTAGGGACACTGAAGCTTTCTTT.